The text below deals with one TCR beta chain. The target of this receptor is not known. Base qualities were left out, and no much larger clone turns up one base away. The cohort comprised fewer than 750 healthy bone marrow donors. At the time of sampling, every cohort member was nominally healthy, though immune exposures that went unrecorded were likely present. The donor tested CMV seropositive, placing the donor among the approximately 310 seropositive members of the cohort. Every donor gave a peripheral blood sample, and the peripheral blood mononuclear cells from that sample were used for TCR beta sequencing. Genomic DNA extraction from the blood cell samples was performed with the Qiagen DNeasy Blood Extraction Kit. From the cysteine through the phenylalanine, the CDR3 covers 18 amino acids. CDR3 DNA is the only sequence kept; it has 54 bases, read in frame from the first base. From a lookup of the germline V gene, CDR1 and CDR2 are ENHRY and SYGVKD. Compared with germline, V lacks 0 bases and J lacks 7 bases; bases without a gene match: 13.

Library preparation used the immunoSEQ multiplex PCR assay. For the multiplex PCR, a mixture combining 60 forward primers for TCR Vbeta segments and 13 reverse primers for TCR Jbeta segments was used. Amplification of the CDR3 region of rearranged TCR beta genes was performed with a multiplex PCR assay on genomic DNA. The amplified TCR beta libraries were sequenced on the Illumina HiSeq System as 87-base-pair reads. In the authors' own workflow: Across the 670 or so repertoires, a later analysis counted roughly 77 million unique TCR beta chains, around 11 million of which were shared by at least two donors. Raw reads were error-corrected and collapsed into unique sequences by a nearest-neighbor algorithm in which closely related sequences were merged to remove PCR and sequencing errors. Alignment of CDR3 sequences to IMGT reference sequences was used to assign V, D and J gene segments. Each retained sequence needed at least a six-nucleotide match to both a V gene segment and a J gene segment. Rearrangements were classified as productive when the CDR3 lacked stop codons and remained in frame with V and J, and all other rearrangements were classified as non-productive. CDR3 was defined by IMGT convention, running from the second conserved V-encoded cysteine to the conserved J-encoded phenylalanine. In an earlier analysis of around 540 of the donors, sequences lacking an unambiguous match to a single V gene segment were excluded. An earlier analysis of just under 600 of the donors called V segments functional above 56.7% productive rearrangements and segregating when the between-donor standard deviation exceeded 5%. To diagnose cytomegalovirus status from the catalog of TCR beta chain sequences, a statistical classification framework was built. V and J gene assignment, in a later analysis, came from comparing TCR nucleotide sequences with IMGT/GENE-DB human TR gene sequences. Using the TCRdist pipeline, a later analysis assigned CDR3 sequences along with most-parsimonious VDJ recombination scenarios. In a later analysis, each TCR beta chain was defined by its CDR3 amino acid sequence together with its V-gene family, and reads lacking a unique V-gene family were excluded. In a later analysis, 500 to 700 highly shared, low-generation-probability nucleotide sequences were removed to address suspected cross-contamination and a sequencing artifact. In a later analysis, a clonal expansion index was calculated for each public chain from normalized within-repertoire ranks of inferred template counts. A later analysis computed generation probabilities with a VDJ recombination model fitted to out-of-frame rearrangements, and checked the results against IGoR. Hypergeometric tests were used in a later analysis to score TCR-TCR, TCR-HLA and TCR-CMV co-occurrence, with a repertoire-size bias correction applied to the TCR pairs. To estimate false discovery rates, a later analysis permuted the HLA or CMV assignments 20 times. In a later analysis, co-occurring TCRs were grouped using DBSCAN, with TCRdist sequence similarity added in when clustering inside HLA-allele-positive subsets. Repertoires with fewer than 30,000 or more than 120,000 public chains were left out of co-occurrence clustering, as were about 5 repertoires with anomalous nucleotide sharing. This immuneACCESS table, as held by TCRdb, lists in-frame sequences with V and J called but not all clones. Of the missing ones, under half trace to an unresolved V gene in checked studies; the others have no known cause. D and trimming were read from the DNA, whereas the V and J calls and clone size are those reported in that table. The sample profile shows about 100,000 clones; approximately 81% of them were found once. The ten largest clones take up around 4% of the sample.

These data come from a study of cytomegalovirus exposure and HLA in healthy donors (dated by TCRdb to 2015 to 2018). Notes on the research overall: In an earlier analysis of fewer than 750 of the donors, approximately 260 Gb of sequence data and 95 million to 130 million unique TCR beta sequences from 180 million or so T cells were reported. Donor age, sex, ethnicity and CMV serostatus were compiled alongside the repertoire data. The study aimed to test whether signatures of past pathogen exposure could be identified by cataloging public T cell receptors. Approximately 300 gigabases of sequencing data and around 88 million unique TCR sequences made up an early release that covered under 750 HLA-typed donors. An earlier analysis of 587 of the donors used high-throughput TCR beta sequencing to judge whether each TCR beta V gene segment behaved as functional or pseudogenic. A later analysis re-analyzed previously published TCR beta repertoires from 650 to 800 donors and added high-resolution HLA genotyping to study TCR occurrence patterns. In the later analysis, no new phenotypic data were used to find candidate immune exposures; instead, reliance was placed on TCR beta sequences and their occurrence across donors. Every repertoire in the discovery cohort had been generated on one and the same sequencing platform. Typing coverage differed by locus: A, B, C, DRB1 and DQB1 were typed in roughly 620-640 donors, DQA1 in about 500, DPA1 in roughly 590, and DPB1 in roughly 470. Using immunosequencing, the study profiled T cell repertoires from 550 to 750 subjects and related those repertoires to cytomegalovirus serostatus. Roughly 5 DR-DQ haplotypes were handled as single units for association and clustering, since linkage in the cohort was strong. To predict cytomegalovirus infection status, the study brought together high-throughput TCR immunosequencing, statistical association of individual TCRs with disease status, and machine learning. Among some 410 genotyped donors of the cohort, an average of approximately 240,000 unique TCR beta nucleotide sequences was sequenced per donor, of which about 19% were non-productive. Both class I and class II loci were covered by HLA typing, at four-digit resolution. Along with the roughly 700-subject first cohort, a separate validation cohort of about 110 different subjects was used. Of the 350 to 450 genotyped donors, approximately 81% were placed in the genetic ancestry cluster associated with self-reported Caucasian donors. A later genetic analysis took genome-wide SNP genotypes for about 55% of the roughly 670 donors and used that subset as a discovery cohort. Broader findings and caveats from the paper: Several of the top co-occurrence clusters appeared to be linked to parvovirus B19, influenza, CMV and Epstein-Barr virus, according to a later analysis. According to a later analysis, most CMV-associated TCR beta chains appeared to be HLA-restricted, and the HLA associations seemed to be driven largely by CMV exposure. A few of the identified cytomegalovirus-associated TCR beta chains were confirmed in vitro to be specific for cytomegalovirus antigens. HLA typing was unavailable for some donors at each locus, so association tests used only the typed subset. The classifier was reported to diagnose cytomegalovirus status with high specificity and sensitivity in both the original and validation cohorts. Immune exposure information for the cohort was limited to CMV serostatus. At a false discovery rate of 0.05, a later analysis linked about 17,000 TCR beta sequences to specific HLA alleles. A cluster of highly shared sequence variants was judged likely to represent a technical artifact of the sequencing pipeline. In an earlier analysis of about 600 of the donors, most TCR beta V segments appeared in productive rearrangements about 87% or about 30% of the time, broadly matching IMGT annotations. The authors suggested that the approach could potentially be generalized to other disease states and immunological phenotypes. Most TCR sequences were observed very rarely across donors, whereas some public TCRs were present in many individuals. Assigning TCR associations to individual alleles was difficult when HLA alleles, especially DR and DQ, strongly co-occurred. In a later analysis, HLA-associated TCR beta chains showed more clonal expansion and lower generation probabilities than non-associated chains that were equally common. According to a later analysis, TCR association rates differed among HLA loci, with DRB1 alleles showing the most associated TCRs and HLA-C alleles showing the fewest. Because counts were too low, more than 15 rarely observed V segments, including chromosome 9 orphons, were left out of the earlier analysis of approximately 500 of the donors. In a later genetic analysis, fewer N-insertions in productive TCRs were reported among donors in an Asian-associated ancestry cluster than the roughly 670-donor mean. Only TCR beta chains were sequenced in this cohort, and the absence of alpha or paired-chain data limited detectable features. The study gave a list of more than 150 TCR beta chains associated with cytomegalovirus. A later genetic analysis associated a missense DCLRE1C variant with V-gene and J-gene trimming of TCR beta chains, and an independent cohort replicated the association. Because the 87-base-pair reads could not distinguish some IMGT-functional V segments, including TRBV6-2 and TRBV6-3, those segments were excluded. Sequencing depth was assumed to be roughly uniform across donors in the presence/absence analyses, though that assumption may not hold. A further reported finding was that TCR beta sequences accurately predicted the HLA-A and HLA-B alleles for most subjects in the first cohort. Correlated functional status among segregating V segments might be attributable to linkage disequilibrium, but an unknown experimental factor could not be ruled out.

The rearrangement joined TRBV10-3 to TRBJ2-1, and TRBD2 aligns with 9 junction nucleotides. The specimen sequenced was PBMCs. This sequence was found in a female donor in good health and CMV-seropositive. The CDR3 protein is CAISESLGPSGMGNEQFF. The DNA sequence follows: TGTGCCATCAGTGAGTCGCTCGGGCCTAGCGGGATGGGGAATGAGCAGTTCTTC.